The T cell receptor beta chain under discussion was sequenced for a study of cytomegalovirus exposure and HLA in healthy donors. Assay: immunoSEQ multiplex PCR; the TCRdb copy retains only in-frame clones and omits some. The sample yields more than 95,000 clones, 85% to 95% seen once. This CDR3 has 14 residues. With V trimmed by 4 bases and J by 0 bases, 3 bases remained unmatched. Germline CDR1 SGHAT, CDR2 FQNNGV. This chain links TRBV11-2 with TRBJ2-7; 7 bases line up with TRBD2. The sample was PBMCs. This receptor was identified in a woman aged 18-30 years in good health and CMV-seronegative. The CDR3: CASSSSGLSYEQYF. The CDR3 nucleotides are TGTGCCAGCAGCTCTAGCGGACTCTCCTACGAGCAGTACTTC. Filled out from reference TRBV11-2 and TRBJ2-7, the complete variable domain reads EAGVAQSPRYKIIEKRQSVAFWCNPISGHATLYWYQQILGQGPKLLIQFQNNGVVDDSQLPKDRFSAERLKGVDSTLKIQPAKLEDSAVYLCASSSSGLSYEQYFGPGTRLTVT.